The entry below gives a single T cell receptor beta chain sequence along with its context. The PCR made use of 60 Vbeta and 13 Jbeta primers. The assay was immunoSEQ multiplex PCR, and TCRdb's table has in-frame clones only and misses some. The repertoire table contains under 250,000 clones. While unrecorded immune exposures were likely, the donors were nominally healthy when sampled. The source of the sample is a study of cytomegalovirus exposure and HLA in healthy donors. Germline V CDR1 and CDR2: SQVTM, ANQGSEA. The CDR3 covers 13 residues. V gave up 2 bases and J gave up 4 bases, with 11 bases separating them.

This chain uses TRBV29-1 with TRBJ1-2; maybe TRBD1 (6 bases). Sequencing used PBMCs. The clonotype was recovered from a girl aged 2 to 9 in good health and CMV-seropositive. Here the CDR3 DNA reads TGCAGCGTTGAAAAGGGGGTTGGCTATGGCTACACCTTC. Residues: CSVEKGVGYGYTF.